This T cell receptor beta chain was captured in a study of CD8 T cells in ankylosing spondylitis. Overall study findings and caveats: Eight or nine highly homologous variants made up a TCR beta motif that seemed to typify ankylosing spondylitis blood. The authors reported significant enrichment of disease-linked clones in matched ankylosing spondylitis synovial fluid.

This clonotype was picked up a small number of times. No antigen is known for it. CDR1 is KGHSH and CDR2 is LQKENI in the germline V gene. Germline trimming cut 3 bases from V and 2 bases from J; bases unmatched to any gene: 5. This CDR3 is built from 17 residues. In TCRdb, the 5' RACE reads were re-called with MiXCR into one record per CDR3 protein. The data contain hundreds of thousands of distinct CDR3 sequences, roughly 10% of them singletons. Sequencing was done on a sample of blood, either unsorted or a sorted T cell fraction (not recorded which). The sequence was collected from a male donor with ankylosing spondylitis. The V and J genes are TRBV18 and TRBJ1-4, with 11 nucleotides matching TRBD1. The CDR3 DNA is TGTGCCAGCTCACCGAGGCGGGACAGGGGGACTAATGAAAAACTGTTTTTT. The encoded protein is CASSPRRDRGTNEKLFF.